The 9 T cell receptor beta chains below come from one sample, sequenced in a study of technical replicates of blood from several donors. Sequenced by immunoSEQ multiplex PCR; TCRdb stores in-frame clones only, minus some. The table has approximately 68,000 clones, approximately 97% seen once. The source material was T cells isolated from PBMCs. These receptor sequences come from a human donor in good health.

The chain has TRBV9 and TRBJ2-1, with 8 bases that match TRBD1. CDR3 size: 15 residues. The J segment lost 6 bases and the V segment lost 1 base, leaving 6 bases of the junction unmatched. The germline V gene has CDR1 SGDLS and CDR2 YYNGEE. For the CDR3, the DNA is TGTGCCAGCAGCGTAAGCCAGGGGGCCGGCAATGAGCAGTTCTTC. It codes for CASSVSQGAGNEQFF.

The V and J genes are TRBV6-1 and TRBJ2-5, with a possible D match to TRBD2 (7 bases). The V gene lost 8 bases and the J gene lost 5 bases, with 18 bases spanning the gap. The CDR3 has 14 residues. Germline V gene sequence: CDR1 MNHNS, CDR2 SASEGT. In nucleotides, the CDR3 is TGTGCCAGCCGCTCTTCGGGGGGCTGGGAGACCCAGTACTTC. This codes for CASRSSGGWETQYF.

This clone was detected once. This chain joins TRBV5-1 and TRBJ2-5, with unresolved D. V gave up 0 bases and J gave up 4 bases, with 16 bases separating them. The V gene's germline CDR1 is SGHRS and CDR2 YFSETQ. The CDR3 totals 16 residues. The CDR3 spells CASSLGSRFVAETQYF. The CDR3 nucleotides read TGCGCCAGCAGCTTGGGCTCGCGGTTTGTCGCAGAGACCCAGTACTTC. The whole variable domain, filled in from reference TRBV5-1 and TRBJ2-5, reads KAGVTQTPRYLIKTRGQQVTLSCSPISGHRSVSWYQQTPGQGLQFLFEYFSETQRNKGNFPGRFSGRQFSNSRSEMNVSTLELGDSALYLCASSLGSRFVAETQYFGPGTRLLVL.

This chain links TRBV5-1 with TRBJ2-7; 7 positions match TRBD1. Germline CDR1 SGHRS, CDR2 YFSETQ. The CDR3 consists of 14 residues. J gave up 0 bases and V 6 bases, and 6 bases lay outside the gene matches. DNA for the CDR3: TGCGCCAGCACCCGGGACAGTAGCTCCTACGAGCAGTACTTC. It specifies CASTRDSSSYEQYF.

The chain is built from TRBV9 and TRBJ2-1; possible D gene TRBD2, 6 bases. The V and J ends lost 0 bases and 6 bases respectively, with 10 bases between them. The CDR3 covers 14 residues. In germline, CDR1 is SGDLS, CDR2 YYNGEE. CDR3 loop: CASSVAGGANEQFF. CDR3 DNA: TGTGCCAGCAGCGTAGCTGGCGGGGCCAATGAGCAGTTCTTC.

The chain has TRBV19 and TRBJ2-3; D gene ambiguous. The length of the CDR3 is 11 residues. Germline-derived CDR1 and CDR2 are LNHDA and SQIVND (reference sequence). Between the trimmed V and J ends, which lost 4 bases and 5 bases, there was a span of 4 bases. DNA for the CDR3: TGTGCCAGTAGTACCGGAGATACGCAGTATTTT. Its protein is CASSTGDTQYF.

The DNA for the CDR3 is TGTGCCAGCAGCCAAGAAACTAGCGGGAGGGCCTACCACGAGCAGTACTTC. Its translation is CASSQETSGRAYHEQYF. The genes are TRBV14 and TRBJ2-7; 13 positions agree with TRBD2. Trimming took 0 bases from V and 5 from J; bases not matched to a gene: 7. This CDR3 contains 17 residues. Per germline, CDR1 SGHDN and CDR2 FVKESK. The full variable domain, completed using reference TRBV14 and TRBJ2-7, is EAGVTQFPSHSVIEKGQTVTLRCDPISGHDNLYWYRRVMGKEIKFLLHFVKESKQDESGMPNNRFLAERTGGTYSTLKVQPAELEDSGVYFCASSQETSGRAYHEQYFGPGTRLTVT.

The chain couples TRBV6-5 to TRBJ1-1; TRBD1 might be the D (5 bases). CDR1 and CDR2 (germline): MNHEY, SVGAGI. This CDR3 is 12 amino acids long. V was pared by 5 bases and J by 5 bases, with 9 bases between. This CDR3 is CASSTRGTEAFF. CDR3 in DNA: TGTGCCAGCAGTACCCGGGGGACTGAAGCTTTCTTT.

This rearrangement joins TRBV21-1 to TRBJ2-7; no check of the table's D call, TRBD2, against the DNA was made. TRBV21-1 is marked as a pseudogene. This CDR3 contains 14 residues. Here the CDR3 DNA reads TGTGCCAGCAGCAAGGAGCGGGAGGGCTACGAGCAGTACTTC. It specifies CASSKEREGYEQYF.